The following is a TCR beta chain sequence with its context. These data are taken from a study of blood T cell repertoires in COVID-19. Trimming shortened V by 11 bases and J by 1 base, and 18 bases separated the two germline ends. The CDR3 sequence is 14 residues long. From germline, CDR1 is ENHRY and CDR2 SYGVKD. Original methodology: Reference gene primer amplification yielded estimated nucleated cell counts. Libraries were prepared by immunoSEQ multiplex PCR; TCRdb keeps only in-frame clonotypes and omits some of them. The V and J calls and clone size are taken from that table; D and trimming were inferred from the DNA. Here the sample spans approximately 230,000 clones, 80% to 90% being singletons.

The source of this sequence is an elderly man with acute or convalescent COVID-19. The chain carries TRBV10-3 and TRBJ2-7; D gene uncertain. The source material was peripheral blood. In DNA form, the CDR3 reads TGTGCCGTGGCAGGTCTTCCGCCTTCCTACGAGCAGTACTTC. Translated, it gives CAVAGLPPSYEQYF.